This T cell receptor beta chain was sequenced in a study of T cells in Graves' hyperthyroidism and ophthalmopathy. Across the study: Peripheral blood was collected at initial diagnosis, before any treatment. Study observations and caveats: It was a median approximately six months before onset that the model predicted ophthalmopathy.

This clonotype has at least ten counts. Its specificity is not known. Recently diagnosed hyperthyroidism of less than 2 months' duration affected patients aged 18 to 65. The CDR3 loop spans 14 amino acids. V lost 7 bases and J lost 0, with 12 bases in between. The germline gives CDR1 MDHEN, CDR2 SYDVKM. Template material for amplifying TCR beta CDR3 regions consisted of RNA transcripts. TCR CDR3 regions were first amplified by RT-PCR with HTBI primers. TCRdb re-called the multiplex PCR reads with MiXCR, one entry per CDR3 protein. The profile shows about 700,000 distinct CDR3 sequences, around 13% of them singletons.

The sequencing sample was made of blood. The chain recombines TRBV28 with TRBJ1-1; D is uncertain. The sequence derives from a woman younger than 30 with Graves' hyperthyroidism. The CDR3 here is CASTLRLMNTEAFF. CDR3 nucleotides: TGTGCCAGCACCTTAAGGTTAATGAACACTGAAGCTTTCTTT. The whole variable domain, filled in from reference TRBV28 and TRBJ1-1, reads DVKVTQSSRYLVKRTGEKVFLECVQDMDHENMFWYRQDPGLGLRLIYFSYDVKMKEKGDIPEGYSVSREKKERFSLILESASTNQTSMYLCASTLRLMNTEAFFGQGTRLTVV.